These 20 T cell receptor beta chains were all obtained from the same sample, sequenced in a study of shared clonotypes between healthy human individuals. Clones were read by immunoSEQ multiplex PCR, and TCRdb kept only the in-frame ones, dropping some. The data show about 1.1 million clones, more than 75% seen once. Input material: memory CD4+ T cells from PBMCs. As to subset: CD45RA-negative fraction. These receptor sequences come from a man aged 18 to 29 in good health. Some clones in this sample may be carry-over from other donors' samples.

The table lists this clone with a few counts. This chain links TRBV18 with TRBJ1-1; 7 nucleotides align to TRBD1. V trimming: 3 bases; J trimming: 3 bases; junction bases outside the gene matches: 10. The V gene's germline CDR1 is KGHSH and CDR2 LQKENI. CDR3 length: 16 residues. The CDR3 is CASSPDRRRGDTEAFF. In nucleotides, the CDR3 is TGTGCCAGCTCACCGGACAGGAGAAGGGGGGACACTGAAGCTTTCTTT.

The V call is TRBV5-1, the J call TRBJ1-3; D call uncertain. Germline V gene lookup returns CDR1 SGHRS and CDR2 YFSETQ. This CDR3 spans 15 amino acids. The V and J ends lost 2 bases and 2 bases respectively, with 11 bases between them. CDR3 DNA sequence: TGCGCCAGCAGCTTTGGGTCGCCAACTGGAAACACCATATATTTT. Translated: CASSFGSPTGNTIYF.

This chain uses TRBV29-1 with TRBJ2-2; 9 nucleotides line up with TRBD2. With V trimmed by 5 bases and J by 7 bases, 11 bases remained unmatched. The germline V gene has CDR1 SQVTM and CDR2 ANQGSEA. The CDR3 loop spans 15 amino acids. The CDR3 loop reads CSVLSSSGARGELFF. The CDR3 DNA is TGCAGCGTTTTATCGTCTAGCGGGGCCCGCGGGGAGCTGTTTTTT.

In DNA, the CDR3 is TGTGCCAGCAGCTATTATACCGGGACCCCGACGGGGGAGCAGTACTTC. Its protein is CASSYYTGTPTGEQYF. The chain carries TRBV5-8 and TRBJ2-7, with D perhaps given as TRBD1 or TRBD2 (5 bases each). The CDR3 has 16 amino acids. CDR1 is SGHTS and CDR2 is YDEGEE in the germline V gene. The V and J ends lost 3 bases and 7 bases respectively, with 23 bases between them.

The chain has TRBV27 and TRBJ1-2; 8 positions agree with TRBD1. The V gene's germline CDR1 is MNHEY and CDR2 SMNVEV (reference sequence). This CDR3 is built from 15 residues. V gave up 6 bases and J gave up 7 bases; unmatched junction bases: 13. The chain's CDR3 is CASRLTGDRGAGYTF. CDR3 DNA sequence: TGTGCCAGCAGACTGACAGGGGATCGGGGCGCTGGCTACACCTTC.

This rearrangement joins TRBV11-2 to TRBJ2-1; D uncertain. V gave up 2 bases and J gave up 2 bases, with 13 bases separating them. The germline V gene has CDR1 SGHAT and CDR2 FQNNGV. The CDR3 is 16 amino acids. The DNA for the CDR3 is TGTGCCAGCAGCTTAAGGGTCACGGGCACCTACAATGAGCAGTTCTTC. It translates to CASSLRVTGTYNEQFF. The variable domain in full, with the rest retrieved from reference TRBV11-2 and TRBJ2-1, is EAGVAQSPRYKIIEKRQSVAFWCNPISGHATLYWYQQILGQGPKLLIQFQNNGVVDDSQLPKDRFSAERLKGVDSTLKIQPAKLEDSAVYLCASSLRVTGTYNEQFFGPGTRLTVL.

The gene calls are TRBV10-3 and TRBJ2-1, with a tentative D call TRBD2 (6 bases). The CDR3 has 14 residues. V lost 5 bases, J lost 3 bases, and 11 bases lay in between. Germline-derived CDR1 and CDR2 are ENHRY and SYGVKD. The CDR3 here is CAISPGLYYNEQFF. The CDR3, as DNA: TGTGCCATCAGTCCGGGACTCTACTACAATGAGCAGTTCTTC.

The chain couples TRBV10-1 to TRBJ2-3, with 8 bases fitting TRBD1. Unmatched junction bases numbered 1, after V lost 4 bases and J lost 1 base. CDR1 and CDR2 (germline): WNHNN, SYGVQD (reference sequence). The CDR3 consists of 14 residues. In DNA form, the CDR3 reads TGCGCCAGCAGTGCGGACAGGGGCACAGATACGCAGTATTTT. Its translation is CASSADRGTDTQYF.

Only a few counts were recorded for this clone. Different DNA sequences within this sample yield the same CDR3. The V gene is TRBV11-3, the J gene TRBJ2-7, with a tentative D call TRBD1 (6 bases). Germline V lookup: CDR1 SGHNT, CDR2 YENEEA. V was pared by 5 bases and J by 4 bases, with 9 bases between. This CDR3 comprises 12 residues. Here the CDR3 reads CASSQTGYEQYF. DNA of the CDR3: TGTGCCAGCAGCCAAACAGGGTACGAGCAGTACTTC. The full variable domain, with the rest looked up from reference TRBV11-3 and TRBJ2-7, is EAGVVQSPRYKIIEKKQPVAFWCNPISGHNTLYWYLQNLGQGPELLIRYENEEAVDDSQLPKDRFSAERLKGVDSTLKIQPAELGDSAVYLCASSQTGYEQYFGPGTRLTVT.

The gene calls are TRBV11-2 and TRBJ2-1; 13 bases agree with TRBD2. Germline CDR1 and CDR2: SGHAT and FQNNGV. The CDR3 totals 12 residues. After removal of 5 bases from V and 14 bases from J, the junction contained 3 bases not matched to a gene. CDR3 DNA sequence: TGTGCCAGCAGCAATACTAGCGGGAGGGAGTTCTTC. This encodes CASSNTSGREFF.

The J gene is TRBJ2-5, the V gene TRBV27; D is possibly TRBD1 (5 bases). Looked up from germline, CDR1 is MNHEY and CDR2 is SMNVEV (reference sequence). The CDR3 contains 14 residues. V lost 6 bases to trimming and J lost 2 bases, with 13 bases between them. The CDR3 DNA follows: TGTGCCAGCAGACAGCGTACAGGACAAGAGACCCAGTACTTC. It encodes CASRQRTGQETQYF.

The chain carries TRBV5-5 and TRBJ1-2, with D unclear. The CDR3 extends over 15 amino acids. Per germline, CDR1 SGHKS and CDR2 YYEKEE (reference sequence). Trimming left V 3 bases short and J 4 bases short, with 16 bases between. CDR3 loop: CASSYKEGLSYGYTF. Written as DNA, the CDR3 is TGTGCCAGCAGCTATAAGGAGGGTCTGAGCTATGGCTACACCTTC. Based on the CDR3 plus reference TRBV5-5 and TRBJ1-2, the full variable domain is DAGVTQSPTHLIKTRGQQVTLRCSPISGHKSVSWYQQVLGQGPQFIFQYYEKEERGRGNFPDRFSARQFPNYSSELNVNALLLGDSALYLCASSYKEGLSYGYTFGSGTRLTVV.

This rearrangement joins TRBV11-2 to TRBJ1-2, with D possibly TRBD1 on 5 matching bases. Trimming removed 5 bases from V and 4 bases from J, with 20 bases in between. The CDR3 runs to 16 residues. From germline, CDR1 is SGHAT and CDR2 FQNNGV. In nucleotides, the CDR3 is TGTGCCAGCAGCCTCTTAGCGCAGGGAAGTCCCTATGGCTACACCTTC. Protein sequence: CASSLLAQGSPYGYTF.

CDR3 sequence reads: CASSAGTSGSADTQYF. DNA of the CDR3: TGCGCCAGCAGCGCCGGGACTAGCGGGAGTGCAGATACGCAGTATTTT. The chain employs TRBV5-1 and TRBJ2-3; 14 nucleotides match TRBD2. Germline V gene lookup returns CDR1 SGHRS and CDR2 YFSETQ. V lost 4 bases and J lost 4; bases outside the gene matches: 5. The CDR3 length is 16 residues.

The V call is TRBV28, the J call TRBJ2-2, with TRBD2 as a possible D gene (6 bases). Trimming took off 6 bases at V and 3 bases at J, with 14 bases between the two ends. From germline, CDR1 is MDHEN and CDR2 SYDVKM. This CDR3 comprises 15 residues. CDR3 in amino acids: CASSSPGLYTGELFF. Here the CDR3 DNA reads TGTGCCAGCAGCTCCCCGGGACTTTACACCGGGGAGCTGTTTTTT.

CDR3 in DNA: TGTGCCAGCAGTTACACTGGACAGGGAAACCAGCCCCAGCATTTT. This gives the protein CASSYTGQGNQPQHF. V is TRBV6-5 and J is TRBJ1-5; 8 bases align to TRBD1. Germline CDR1 and CDR2: MNHEY and SVGAGI. CDR3 length equals 15 residues. The V segment lost 2 bases and the J segment 7 bases; nucleotides outside the gene matches: 7.

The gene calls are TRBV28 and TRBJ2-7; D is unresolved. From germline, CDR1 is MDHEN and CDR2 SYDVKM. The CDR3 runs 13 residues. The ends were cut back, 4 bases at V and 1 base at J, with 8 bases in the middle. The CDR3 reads CASSSSLSYEQYF. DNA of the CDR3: TGTGCCAGCAGTTCTTCCCTGTCCTACGAGCAGTACTTC.

This chain's CDR3 is CASSPRTGHNQPQHF. The CDR3 DNA sequence: TGTGCCAGCAGTCCGCGGACAGGGCATAATCAGCCCCAGCATTTT. The rearrangement joins TRBV6-5 to TRBJ1-5, with 8 bases matching TRBD1. Germline CDR1 MNHEY, CDR2 SVGAGI. The CDR3 totals 15 residues. J lost 4 bases, V lost 5 bases, and 7 bases had no gene match.

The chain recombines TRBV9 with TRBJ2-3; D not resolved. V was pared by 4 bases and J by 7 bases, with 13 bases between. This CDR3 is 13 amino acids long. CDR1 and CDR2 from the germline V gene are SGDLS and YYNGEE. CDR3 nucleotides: TGTGCCAGCAGCCCTCCTGGGTTTTATACGCAGTATTTT. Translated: CASSPPGFYTQYF.

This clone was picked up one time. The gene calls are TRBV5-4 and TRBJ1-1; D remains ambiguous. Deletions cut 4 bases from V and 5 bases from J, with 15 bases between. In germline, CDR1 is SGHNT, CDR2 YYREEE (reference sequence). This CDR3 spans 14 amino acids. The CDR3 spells CASSPGIWKTEAFF. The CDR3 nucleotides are TGTGCCAGCAGCCCCGGGATTTGGAAGACTGAAGCTTTCTTT.